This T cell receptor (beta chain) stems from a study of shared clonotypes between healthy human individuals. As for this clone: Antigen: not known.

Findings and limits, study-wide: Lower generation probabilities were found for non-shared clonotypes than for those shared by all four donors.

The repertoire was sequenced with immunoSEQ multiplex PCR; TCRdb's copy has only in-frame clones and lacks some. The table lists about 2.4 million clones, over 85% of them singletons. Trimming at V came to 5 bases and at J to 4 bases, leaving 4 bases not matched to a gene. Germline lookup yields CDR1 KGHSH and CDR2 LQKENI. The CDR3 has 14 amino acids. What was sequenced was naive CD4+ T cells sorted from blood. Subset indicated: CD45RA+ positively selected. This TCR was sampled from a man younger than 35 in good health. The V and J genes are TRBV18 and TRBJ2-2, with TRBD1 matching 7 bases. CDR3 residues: CASSSGQRTGELFF. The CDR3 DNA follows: TGTGCCAGCTCATCGGGACAGCGCACCGGGGAGCTGTTTTTT.